Sequencing of this T cell receptor (beta chain) was carried out in a study of beta chain features in type 1 diabetes. Study observations and caveats: Insertions at VDJ junctions were less frequent in type 1 diabetes patients. These patients also deleted more nucleotides at the same junctions. People with Type 1 diabetes carried modestly yet significantly shorter TCRB CDR3s in all four CD4+ subsets.

Germline CDR1 and CDR2: LGHNA and YSLEER. Trimming removed 0 bases from V and 4 bases from J, with 6 bases in between. This CDR3 region has 13 residues. The whole isolated RNA underwent reverse transcription, so sequencing captured expressed TCRB transcripts. Using immunoSEQ multiplex PCR, the repertoire was profiled, and TCRdb retains in-frame clones only, with some absent. The sample has 160,000 or so clones, around 8.6% seen once; the top ten hold 0.45% to 0.6%. This clone showed up many times. Its antigen remains unknown. Source material: central memory CD4+ T cells from blood. The genes are TRBV4-3 and TRBJ1-2; no clear D. This TCR was sampled from a young woman with type 1 diabetes. CDR3 DNA sequence: TGCGCCAGCAGCCAAGAGCCCGGCTATGGCTACACCTTC. The encoded protein is CASSQEPGYGYTF.